These 6 T cell receptor beta chains came from one sample sequenced in a study of response to subunit inactivated influenza vaccine. TCRdb reprocessed the RT-PCR reads with MiXCR, giving one entry per CDR3 protein. The sample contains roughly 500,000 distinct CDR3 sequences, approximately 24% of which appear only once. The sample also formed part of further work on T cells expressing NK-cell markers. This second report adds: Libraries used 5'RACE template switching adding universal primer site and UMIs.

Sequencing was performed on CD4+ T cells sorted from PBMCs, taken roughly 13 days after vaccination. The receptors originated from a middle-aged man who received an inactivated influenza vaccine.

This rearrangement joins TRBV7-2 to TRBJ1-6, with D unresolved. The germline gives CDR1 SGHTA, CDR2 FQGNSA. The ends were cut back, 5 bases at V and 7 bases at J, with 21 bases in the middle. CDR3 length: 17 amino acids. CDR3 sequence: CASSLWPRGDRNSPLHF. CDR3 nucleotide sequence: TGTGCCAGCAGCCTATGGCCGCGGGGAGATAGGAATTCACCCCTCCACTTT.

This clonotype was seen more than once but under ten times. This chain connects TRBV3-1 to TRBJ1-4, with no clear D. The CDR3 runs 14 residues. Trimming shortened V by 2 bases and J by 4 bases, and 8 bases separated the two germline ends. Germline values: CDR1 LGHDT, CDR2 YNNKEL (reference sequence). CDR3 DNA: TGTGCCAGCAGCCAATTGGGCTTTAATGAAAAACTGTTTTTT. It specifies CASSQLGFNEKLFF.

CDR3 coding DNA: TGTGCCAGCTCACTCCGCACAGGGCTCGCGAACACCGGGGAGCTGTTTTTT. Protein: CASSLRTGLANTGELFF. The chain uses TRBV18 and TRBJ2-2; D possibly corresponds to TRBD1 (6 bases). The CDR3 is 17 amino acids. Trimming stripped 4 bases from V and 0 bases from J, with 15 bases between. Germline loops: CDR1 KGHSH, CDR2 LQKENI. The entire variable domain, with the rest obtained from reference TRBV18 and TRBJ2-2, is as follows: NAGVMQNPRHLVRRRGQEARLRCSPMKGHSHVYWYRQLPEEGLKFMVYLQKENIIDESGMPKERFSAEFPKEGPSILRIQQVVRGDSAAYFCASSLRTGLANTGELFFGEGSRLTVL.

This clonotype was counted a few times. V gene TRBV5-1 combines with J gene TRBJ1-6; D possibly corresponds to TRBD1 (5 bases). The V end was cut by 2 bases, the J end by 6 bases, with 6 bases between. The CDR3 totals 13 residues. CDR1 is SGHRS, CDR2 YFSETQ, per germline. In DNA, the CDR3 is TGCGCCAGCAGCTTTGACAGTAATTCACCCCTCCACTTT. Translated, it gives CASSFDSNSPLHF.

This clonotype has a count of ten or more. V and J are TRBV7-2 and TRBJ2-1; 8 nucleotides agree with TRBD2. This CDR3 has 16 residues. CDR1 and CDR2 from the germline V gene are SGHTA and FQGNSA. With V trimmed by 1 base and J by 2 bases, 4 bases remained unmatched. The CDR3 is CASSLVSGGAYNEQFF. CDR3 DNA: TGTGCCAGCAGCTTAGTGTCGGGGGGGGCCTACAATGAGCAGTTCTTC.

At least ten counts were recorded for this clonotype. The chain recombines TRBV15 with TRBJ2-3, with D tentatively TRBD2 (6 bases). Deletions cut 7 bases from V and 2 bases from J, with 10 bases between. Germline V gene sequence: CDR1 LNHNV, CDR2 YYDKDF (reference sequence). CDR3 length: 13 residues. CDR3 sequence: CATTGLNTDTQYF. CDR3 DNA sequence: TGTGCCACCACTGGACTAAACACAGATACGCAGTATTTT.